The 19 T cell receptor beta chains below were found in one sample sequenced in a study of blood T cell repertoires in COVID-19. Data came from immunoSEQ multiplex PCR; TCRdb stores just in-frame clones and leaves some out. The sample comprises about 88,000 clones, nearly 90% of which are singletons, and 2.9% rests with the top ten. The sample comprised peripheral blood. The receptors were sampled from a woman of 80 years or more with acute or convalescent COVID-19.

The V and J genes are TRBV9 and TRBJ1-6, with D perhaps TRBD1 (5 bases). The CDR3 has 16 amino acids. Per the germline V gene, CDR1 is SGDLS and CDR2 is YYNGEE. The V end lost 4 bases, the J end lost 0 bases, and 11 bases lay between the germline ends. CDR3 DNA: TGTGCCAGCAGCTCGGGGGAGGGCTCCTATAATTCACCCCTCCACTTT. Its translation: CASSSGEGSYNSPLHF.

The chain's CDR3 is CASSPAGAVSQKLFF. The CDR3 DNA is TGTGCCAGCTCCCCCGCCGGAGCGGTCTCGCAAAAACTGTTTTTT. V gene TRBV18 combines with J gene TRBJ1-4; D unresolved. This CDR3 has 15 residues. From germline, CDR1 is KGHSH and CDR2 LQKENI. V dropped 6 bases and J dropped 9 bases, with 20 bases sitting between them.

CDR3: CASSLGGAGQETQYF. The DNA of the CDR3 is TGTGCCAGCAGCTTAGGCGGAGCGGGCCAAGAGACCCAGTACTTC. The chain has TRBV7-2 and TRBJ2-5; D may be TRBD2 (6 bases). V was cut by 1 base and J by 1 base, with 10 bases left in between. The V gene's germline CDR1 is SGHTA and CDR2 FQGNSA. This CDR3 contains 15 residues. Looking up the rest from reference TRBV7-2 and TRBJ2-5 gives the full variable domain: GAGVSQSPSNKVTEKGKDVELRCDPISGHTALYWYRQSLGQGLEFLIYFQGNSAPDKSGLPSDRFSAERTGGSVSTLTIQRTQQEDSAVYLCASSLGGAGQETQYFGPGTRLLVL.

The gene calls are TRBV29-1 and TRBJ1-2; D is perhaps TRBD1 (5 bases). Trimming removed 3 bases from V and 8 bases from J, with 16 bases in between. Germline values: CDR1 SQVTM, CDR2 ANQGSEA. The CDR3 runs 13 residues. The CDR3 loop is CSVEPQGMRGYTF. CDR3 coding DNA: TGCAGCGTTGAGCCCCAGGGTATGCGAGGCTACACCTTC. The full variable domain, in which reference TRBV29-1 and TRBJ1-2 provide the parts outside the CDR3, is SAVISQKPSRDICQRGTSLTIQCQVDSQVTMMFWYRQQPGQSLTLIATANQGSEATYESGFVIDKFPISRPNLTFSTLTVSNMSPEDSSIYLCSVEPQGMRGYTFGSGTRLTVV.

Only one count was recorded for this clone. The V and J genes are TRBV12-3 or TRBV12-4 and TRBJ1-6, with a possible D match to TRBD1 (6 bases). The CDR3 totals 13 residues. V was pared by 4 bases and J by 7 bases, with 8 bases between. The CDR3 DNA reads as TGTGCCAGCAGTTATGGGGGCAATTCACCCCTCCACTTT. Protein: CASSYGGNSPLHF.

This chain uses TRBV28 with TRBJ1-2, with D unclear. Germline V gene sequence: CDR1 MDHEN, CDR2 SYDVKM. V lost 5 bases and J lost 7, with 11 bases in between. This CDR3 region has 12 residues. The CDR3: CASSPPAGGYTF. The CDR3 DNA sequence: TGTGCCAGCAGTCCCCCCGCAGGTGGCTACACCTTC.

In its sample, this clone was seen once. J is TRBJ2-7 and V is TRBV7-2, with 7 bases fitting TRBD1. CDR3 length: 14 residues. V shed 4 bases, J shed 0 bases, and the junction held 3 bases outside the gene matches. The germline V gene has CDR1 SGHTA and CDR2 FQGNSA. CDR3 sequence: CASSWTGSSYEQYF. The CDR3 bases are TGTGCCAGCAGCTGGACAGGAAGCTCCTACGAGCAGTACTTC.

V usage is TRBV19 and J usage is TRBJ1-1, with TRBD1 as a possible D gene (5 bases). The CDR3 runs 14 residues. Germline CDR1 and CDR2: LNHDA and SQIVND (reference sequence). The V end was cut by 7 bases, the J end by 2 bases, with 14 bases between. The CDR3 is CASTRGSLNTEAFF. The CDR3 coding sequence is TGTGCCAGTACGCGGGGGAGCTTAAACACTGAAGCTTTCTTT.

The chain combines TRBV29-1 with TRBJ2-5; 9 nucleotides match TRBD1. The germline gives CDR1 SQVTM, CDR2 ANQGSEA. V gave up 6 bases and J gave up 5 bases; unmatched junction bases: 16. The CDR3 loop spans 16 amino acids. The DNA of the CDR3 is TGCAGCGTCACGTACAGGGGGCGCGGTCTCGGGGAGACCCAGTACTTC. Residues: CSVTYRGRGLGETQYF.

This chain connects TRBV7-6 to TRBJ2-1, with 11 bases fitting TRBD2. Germline CDR1 reads SGHVS; CDR2 reads FNYEAQ. V was clipped by 3 bases and J by 8 bases; unmatched bases: 6. The CDR3 runs 15 residues. The CDR3 is CASSLTSGTKDEQFF. The CDR3 DNA sequence: TGTGCCAGCAGCTTGACTAGCGGGACGAAGGATGAGCAGTTCTTC.

The V call is TRBV4-1, the J call TRBJ2-5; 9 bases are shared with TRBD2. This CDR3 is built from 17 residues. The V segment lost 1 base and the J segment 4 bases; nucleotides outside the gene matches: 10. The V gene's germline CDR1 is MGHRA and CDR2 YSYEKL. Here the CDR3 DNA reads TGCGCCAGCAGCCAAGGACCCCTGGCGGGGGGGATAGAGACCCAGTACTTC. Protein sequence: CASSQGPLAGGIETQYF.

The gene calls are TRBV27 and TRBJ1-1; tentative D call: TRBD1 (5 bases). The CDR3 has 11 amino acids. Germline V gene data show CDR1 as MNHEY and CDR2 as SMNVEV (reference sequence). Trimming took 10 bases from V and 5 from J, leaving 11 bases between them. The CDR3 sequence is CAILGRTEAFF. In DNA, the CDR3 is TGTGCCATTTTGGGGCGGACTGAAGCTTTCTTT.

The V and J genes are TRBV7-2 and TRBJ2-7, with D possibly matching TRBD2 (5 bases). The V gene's germline CDR1 is SGHTA and CDR2 FQGNSA. Trimming removed 3 bases from V and 4 bases from J, with 10 bases in between. The CDR3 is made up of 13 amino acids. The CDR3 loop reads CASSFFRGYEQYF. In DNA form, the CDR3 reads TGTGCCAGCAGCTTTTTTAGAGGGTACGAGCAGTACTTC.

V and J are TRBV15 and TRBJ2-3, with 10 bases matching TRBD2. The CDR3 sequence is 17 residues long. Germline CDR1 and CDR2: LNHNV and YYDKDF (reference sequence). Trimming took 5 bases from V and 6 from J; bases not matched to a gene: 14. DNA of the CDR3: TGTGCCACCAGCCGACGTCTAGCGGGAGCAGGCATGGATACGCAGTATTTT. Protein sequence: CATSRRLAGAGMDTQYF. Full variable domain (remainder filled in from reference TRBV15 and TRBJ2-3): DAMVIQNPRYQVTQFGKPVTLSCSQTLNHNVMYWYQQKSSQAPKLLFHYYDKDFNNEADTPDNFQSRRPNTSFCFLDIRSPGLGDTAMYLCATSRRLAGAGMDTQYFGPGTRLTVL.

As DNA, the CDR3 is TGTGCCAGCAGCTTAGTCGTCGGGACTAGTTATGAGACCCAGTACTTC. This gives the protein CASSLVVGTSYETQYF. This rearrangement joins TRBV7-2 to TRBJ2-5, with TRBD2 matching over 8 bases. The CDR3 covers 16 residues. The ends lost 1 base at V and 5 bases at J; junction bases unmatched: 9. The germline CDR1 and CDR2 sequences are SGHTA and FQGNSA.

The rearrangement joins TRBV7-2 to TRBJ2-2; D is ambiguous. The CDR3 is made up of 15 amino acids. Per germline, CDR1 SGHTA and CDR2 FQGNSA. V lost 3 bases to trimming and J lost 1 base, with 9 bases between them. CDR3 nucleotides: TGTGCCAGCAGCTTGGGCCTGATGAACACCGGGGAGCTGTTTTTT. This gives the protein CASSLGLMNTGELFF.

V is TRBV7-8 and J is TRBJ1-2; D unresolved. Trimming took 1 base from V and 7 from J, leaving 10 bases between them. Germline values: CDR1 SGHVS, CDR2 FQNEAQ. This CDR3 has 13 residues. The CDR3: CASSLGESGGYTF. CDR3 in DNA: TGTGCCAGCAGCTTAGGCGAGTCCGGTGGCTACACCTTC. Full variable domain (rest looked up from reference TRBV7-8 and TRBJ1-2): GAGVSQSPRYKVAKRGQDVALRCDPISGHVSLFWYQQALGQGPEFLTYFQNEAQLDKSGLPSDRFFAERPEGSVSTLKIQRTQQEDSAVYLCASSLGESGGYTFGSGTRLTVV.

The V and J genes are TRBV5-1 and TRBJ1-1, with D possibly matching TRBD1 (5 bases). The germline V gene has CDR1 SGHRS and CDR2 YFSETQ. V dropped 4 bases and J dropped 0 bases, with 13 bases sitting between them. This CDR3 is built from 15 residues. In DNA, the CDR3 is TGCGCCAGCAGCACAGACGGACACTTGAACACTGAAGCTTTCTTT. Amino acids: CASSTDGHLNTEAFF.

The chain couples TRBV2 to TRBJ1-3; D remains ambiguous. The germline V gene encodes CDR1 SNHLY and CDR2 FYNNEI. V was pared by 8 bases and J by 2 bases, with 10 bases between. This CDR3 has 13 amino acids. The CDR3 nucleotides read TGTGCCAGCCACAGTCAGACTGGAAACACCATATATTTT. It encodes CASHSQTGNTIYF.